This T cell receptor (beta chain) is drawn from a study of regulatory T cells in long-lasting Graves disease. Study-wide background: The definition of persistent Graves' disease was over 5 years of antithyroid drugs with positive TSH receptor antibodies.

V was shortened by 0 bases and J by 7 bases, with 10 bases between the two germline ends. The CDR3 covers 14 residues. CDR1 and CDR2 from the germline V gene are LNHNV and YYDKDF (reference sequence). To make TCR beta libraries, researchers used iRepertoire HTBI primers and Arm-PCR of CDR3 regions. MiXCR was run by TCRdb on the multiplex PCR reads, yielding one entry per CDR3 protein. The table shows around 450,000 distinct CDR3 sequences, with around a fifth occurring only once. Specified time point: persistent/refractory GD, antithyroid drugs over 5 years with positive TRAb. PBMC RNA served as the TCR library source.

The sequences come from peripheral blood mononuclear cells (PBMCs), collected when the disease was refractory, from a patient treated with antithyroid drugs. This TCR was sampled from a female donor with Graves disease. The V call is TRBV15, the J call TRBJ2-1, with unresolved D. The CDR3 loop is CATSRDSSTNEQFF. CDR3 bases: TGTGCCACCAGCAGAGATTCCAGCACAAATGAGCAGTTCTTC.